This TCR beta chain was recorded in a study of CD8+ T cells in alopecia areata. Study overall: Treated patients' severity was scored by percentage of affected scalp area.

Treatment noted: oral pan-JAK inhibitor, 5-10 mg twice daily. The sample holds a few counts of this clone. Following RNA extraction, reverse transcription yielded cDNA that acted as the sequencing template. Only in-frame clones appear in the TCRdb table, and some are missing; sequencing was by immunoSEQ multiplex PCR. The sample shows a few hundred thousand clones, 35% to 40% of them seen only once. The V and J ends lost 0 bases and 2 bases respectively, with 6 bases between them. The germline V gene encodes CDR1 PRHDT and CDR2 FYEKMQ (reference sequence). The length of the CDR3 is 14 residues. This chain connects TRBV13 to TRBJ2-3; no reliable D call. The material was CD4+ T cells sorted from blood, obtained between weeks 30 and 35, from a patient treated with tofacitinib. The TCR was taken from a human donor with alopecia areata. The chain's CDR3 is CASSLGSLTDTQYF. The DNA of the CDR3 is TGTGCCAGCAGCTTAGGCAGCCTCACAGATACGCAGTATTTT. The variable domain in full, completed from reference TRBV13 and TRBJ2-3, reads AAGVIQSPRHLIKEKRETATLKCYPIPRHDTVYWYQQGPGQDPQFLISFYEKMQSDKGSIPDRFSAQQFSDYHSELNMSSLELGDSALYFCASSLGSLTDTQYFGPGTRLTVL.